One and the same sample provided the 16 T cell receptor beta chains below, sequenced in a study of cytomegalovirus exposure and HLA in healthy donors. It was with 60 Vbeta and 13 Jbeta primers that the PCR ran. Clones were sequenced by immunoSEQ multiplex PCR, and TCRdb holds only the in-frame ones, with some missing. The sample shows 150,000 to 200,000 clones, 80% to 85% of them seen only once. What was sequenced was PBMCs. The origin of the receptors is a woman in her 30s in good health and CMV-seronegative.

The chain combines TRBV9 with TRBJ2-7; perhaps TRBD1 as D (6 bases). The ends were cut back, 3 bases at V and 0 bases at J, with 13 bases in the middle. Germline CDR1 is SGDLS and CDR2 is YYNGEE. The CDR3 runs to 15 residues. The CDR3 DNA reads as TGTGCCAGCAGCGAAAACAGGGAGAACTCCTACGAGCAGTACTTC. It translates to CASSENRENSYEQYF.

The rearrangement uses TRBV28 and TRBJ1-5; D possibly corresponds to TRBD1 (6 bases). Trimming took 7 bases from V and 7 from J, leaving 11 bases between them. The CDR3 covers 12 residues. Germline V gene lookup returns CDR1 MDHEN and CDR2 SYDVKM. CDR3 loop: CASKTGAQPQHF. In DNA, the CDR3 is TGTGCCAGCAAGACAGGAGCCCAGCCCCAGCATTTT.

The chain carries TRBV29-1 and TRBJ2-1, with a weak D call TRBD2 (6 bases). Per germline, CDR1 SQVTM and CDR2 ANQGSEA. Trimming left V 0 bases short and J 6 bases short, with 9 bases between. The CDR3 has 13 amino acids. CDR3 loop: CSVEDQEGNEQFF. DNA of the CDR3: TGCAGCGTTGAAGATCAGGAGGGCAATGAGCAGTTCTTC.

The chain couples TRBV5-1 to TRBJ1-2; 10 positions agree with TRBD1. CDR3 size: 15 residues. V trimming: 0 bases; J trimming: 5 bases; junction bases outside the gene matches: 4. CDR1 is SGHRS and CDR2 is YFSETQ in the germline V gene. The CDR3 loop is CASSLGQGASYGYTF. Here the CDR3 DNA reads TGCGCCAGCAGCTTGGGACAGGGGGCCTCTTATGGCTACACCTTC.

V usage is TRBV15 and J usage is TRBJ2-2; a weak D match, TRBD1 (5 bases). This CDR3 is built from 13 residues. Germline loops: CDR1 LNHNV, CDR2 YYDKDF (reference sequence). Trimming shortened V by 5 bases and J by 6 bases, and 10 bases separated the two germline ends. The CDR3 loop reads CATSDQGAGELFF. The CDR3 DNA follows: TGTGCCACCAGCGATCAGGGTGCCGGGGAGCTGTTTTTT. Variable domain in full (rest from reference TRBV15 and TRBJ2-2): DAMVIQNPRYQVTQFGKPVTLSCSQTLNHNVMYWYQQKSSQAPKLLFHYYDKDFNNEADTPDNFQSRRPNTSFCFLDIRSPGLGDTAMYLCATSDQGAGELFFGEGSRLTVL.

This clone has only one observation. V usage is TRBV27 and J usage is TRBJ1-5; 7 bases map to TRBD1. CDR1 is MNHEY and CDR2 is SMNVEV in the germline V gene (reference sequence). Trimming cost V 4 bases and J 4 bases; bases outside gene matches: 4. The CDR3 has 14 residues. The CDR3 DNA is TGTGCCAGCAGTTCACAGGGGAATAATCAGCCCCAGCATTTT. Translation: CASSSQGNNQPQHF.

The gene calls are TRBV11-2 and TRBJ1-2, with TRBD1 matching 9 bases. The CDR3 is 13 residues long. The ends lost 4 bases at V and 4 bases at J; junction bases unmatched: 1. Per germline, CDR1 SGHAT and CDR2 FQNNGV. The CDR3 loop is CASSSTGGYGYTF. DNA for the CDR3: TGTGCCAGCAGCTCGACAGGGGGCTATGGCTACACCTTC. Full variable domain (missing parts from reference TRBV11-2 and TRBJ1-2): EAGVAQSPRYKIIEKRQSVAFWCNPISGHATLYWYQQILGQGPKLLIQFQNNGVVDDSQLPKDRFSAERLKGVDSTLKIQPAKLEDSAVYLCASSSTGGYGYTFGSGTRLTVV.

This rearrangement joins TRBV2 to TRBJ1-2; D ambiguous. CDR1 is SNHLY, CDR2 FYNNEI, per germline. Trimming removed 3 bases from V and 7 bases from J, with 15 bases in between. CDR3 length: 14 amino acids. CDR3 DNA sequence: TGTGCCAGCAGTGACGTACGCGGCCCTTTTGGCTACACCTTC. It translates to CASSDVRGPFGYTF. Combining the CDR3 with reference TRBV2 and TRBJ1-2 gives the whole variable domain EPEVTQTPSHQVTQMGQEVILRCVPISNHLYFYWYRQILGQKVEFLVSFYNNEISEKSEIFDDQFSVERPDGSNFTLKIRSTKLEDSAMYFCASSDVRGPFGYTFGSGTRLTVV.

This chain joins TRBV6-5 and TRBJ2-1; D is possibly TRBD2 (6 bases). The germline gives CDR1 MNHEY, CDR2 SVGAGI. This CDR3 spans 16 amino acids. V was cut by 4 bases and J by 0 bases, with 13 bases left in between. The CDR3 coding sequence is TGTGCCAGCAGTTTGGGACTTCTAAGCTCCTACAATGAGCAGTTCTTC. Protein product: CASSLGLLSSYNEQFF.

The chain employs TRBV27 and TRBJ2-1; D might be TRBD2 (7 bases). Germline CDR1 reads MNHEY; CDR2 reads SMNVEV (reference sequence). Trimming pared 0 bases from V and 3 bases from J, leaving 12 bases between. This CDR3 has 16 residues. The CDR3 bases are TGTGCCAGCAGTTTATCGGGCGGGGGCCGCTACAATGAGCAGTTCTTC. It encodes CASSLSGGGRYNEQFF.

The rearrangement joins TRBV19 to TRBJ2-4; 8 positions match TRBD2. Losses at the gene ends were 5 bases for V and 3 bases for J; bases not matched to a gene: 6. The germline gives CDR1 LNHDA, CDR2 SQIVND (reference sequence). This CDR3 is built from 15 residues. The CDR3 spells CASSAPGGVKNIQYF. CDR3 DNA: TGTGCCAGTAGTGCGCCGGGGGGGGTCAAAAACATTCAGTACTTC. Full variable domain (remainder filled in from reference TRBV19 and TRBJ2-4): DGGITQSPKYLFRKEGQNVTLSCEQNLNHDAMYWYRQDPGQGLRLIYYSQIVNDFQKGDIAEGYSVSREKKESFPLTVTSAQKNPTAFYLCASSAPGGVKNIQYFGAGTRLSVL.

The CDR3 bases are TGTGCCAGCAGGAGACTAACCTACTTGGATACGCAGTATTTT. Protein sequence: CASRRLTYLDTQYF. This chain connects TRBV27 to TRBJ2-3, with TRBD2 as a possible D gene (5 bases). The CDR3 length is 14 residues. Germline V gene sequence: CDR1 MNHEY, CDR2 SMNVEV (reference sequence). V was cut by 6 bases and J by 6 bases, with 16 bases left in between.

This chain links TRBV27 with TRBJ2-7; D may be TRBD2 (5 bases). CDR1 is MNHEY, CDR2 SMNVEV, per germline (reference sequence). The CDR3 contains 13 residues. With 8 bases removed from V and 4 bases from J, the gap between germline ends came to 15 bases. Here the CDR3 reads CASASDGEYEQYF. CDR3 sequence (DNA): TGTGCCAGCGCTTCGGACGGGGAGTACGAGCAGTACTTC.

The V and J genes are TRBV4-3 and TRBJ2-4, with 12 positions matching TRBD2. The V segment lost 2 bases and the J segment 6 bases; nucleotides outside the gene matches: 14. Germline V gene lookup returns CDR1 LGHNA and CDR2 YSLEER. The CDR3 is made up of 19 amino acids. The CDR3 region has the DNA TGCGCCAGCAGCCAATCTAGCGGGGGGGAAGTGGCGTATGGAAACATTCAGTACTTC. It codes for CASSQSSGGEVAYGNIQYF.

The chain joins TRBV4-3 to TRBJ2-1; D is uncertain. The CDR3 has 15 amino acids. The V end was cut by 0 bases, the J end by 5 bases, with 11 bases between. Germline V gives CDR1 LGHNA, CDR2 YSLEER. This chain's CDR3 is CASSQERAGHNEQFF. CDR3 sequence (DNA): TGCGCCAGCAGCCAAGAACGAGCTGGTCACAATGAGCAGTTCTTC.

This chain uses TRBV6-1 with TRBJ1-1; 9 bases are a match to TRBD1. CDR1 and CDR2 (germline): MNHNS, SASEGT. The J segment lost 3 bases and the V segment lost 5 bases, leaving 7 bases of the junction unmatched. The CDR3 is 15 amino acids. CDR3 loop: CASSTQGTGHTEAFF. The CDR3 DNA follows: TGTGCCAGCAGTACCCAAGGGACAGGGCACACTGAAGCTTTCTTT.